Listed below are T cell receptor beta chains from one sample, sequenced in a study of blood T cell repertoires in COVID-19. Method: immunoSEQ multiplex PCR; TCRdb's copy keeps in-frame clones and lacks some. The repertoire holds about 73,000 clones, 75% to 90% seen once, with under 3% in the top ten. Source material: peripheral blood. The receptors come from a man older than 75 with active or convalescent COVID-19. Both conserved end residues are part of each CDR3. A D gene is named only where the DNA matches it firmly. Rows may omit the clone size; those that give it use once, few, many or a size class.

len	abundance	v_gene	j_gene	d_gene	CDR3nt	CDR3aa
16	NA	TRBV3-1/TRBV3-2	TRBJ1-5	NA	TGTGCCAGCAGCCATTCCTACAGGGCACGAGGACAGCCCCAGCATTTT	CASSHSYRARGQPQHF
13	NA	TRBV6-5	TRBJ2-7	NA	TGTGCCAGCAAGGAGGGCCCTCTCCACGAGCAGTACTTC	CASKEGPLHEQYF
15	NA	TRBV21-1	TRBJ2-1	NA	TGTGCCAGCAGCCCTCGGACTAGCGGCAACAATGAGCAGTTCTTC	CASSPRTSGNNEQFF
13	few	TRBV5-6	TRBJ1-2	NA	TGTGCCAGCACCTGGAGGCGGTCCCAAGGCTACACCTTC	CASTWRRSQGYTF
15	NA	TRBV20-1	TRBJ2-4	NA	TGCAGTGCTAGTCCGGGGGGCTTAGGCAAAAACATTCAGTACTTC	CSASPGGLGKNIQYF
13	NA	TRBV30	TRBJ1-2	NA	TGTGCCTGGAACTCGGGGGGATTGATGGGCTACACCTTC	CAWNSGGLMGYTF
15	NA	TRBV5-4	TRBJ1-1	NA	TGTGCCAGCAGCCACAACAGGTGGAATAGGACTGAAGCTTTCTTT	CASSHNRWNRTEAFF
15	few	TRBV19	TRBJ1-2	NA	TGTGCCAGTACCAACCATAACGACAGATCCTATGGCTACACCTTC	CASTNHNDRSYGYTF
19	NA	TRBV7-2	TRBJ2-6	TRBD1	TGTGCCAGCAGCCCAGTCTGGACAGGGGGCTCCACTGGGGCCAACGTCCTGACTTTC	CASSPVWTGGSTGANVLTF
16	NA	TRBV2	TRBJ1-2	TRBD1	TGTGCCAGCAGTGAACCACCGGGACAGGGGACGGCTGGCTACACCTTC	CASSEPPGQGTAGYTF
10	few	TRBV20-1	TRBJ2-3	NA	TGCAGTGCACACATGGATACGCAGTATTTT	CSAHMDTQYF
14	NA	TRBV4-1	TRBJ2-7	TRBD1	TGCGCCAGCAGCCGCGGACAGGGCCCCTACGAGCAGTACTTC	CASSRGQGPYEQYF
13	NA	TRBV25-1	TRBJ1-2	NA	TGTGCCAGCAGTGAATCGACAGTACGGGGCTACACCTTC	CASSESTVRGYTF
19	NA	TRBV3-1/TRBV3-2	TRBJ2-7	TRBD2	TGTGCCAGCAGCCAAGATCGGGCTAGCGGGGGCCGATCCTCCTACGAGCAGTACTTC	CASSQDRASGGRSSYEQYF
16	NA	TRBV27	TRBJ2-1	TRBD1	TGTGCCAGCAGTTCGGACAGGGGCTTCTCCTACAATGAGCAGTTCTTC	CASSSDRGFSYNEQFF
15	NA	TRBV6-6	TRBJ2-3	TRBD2	TGTGCCAGCAGCCGACTAGCGGGAGAGGTAGATACGCAGTATTTT	CASSRLAGEVDTQYF
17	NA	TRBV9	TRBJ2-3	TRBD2	TGTGCCAGCAGCGTAGGTACTAGCGGGAGGAGCACAGATACGCAGTATTTT	CASSVGTSGRSTDTQYF
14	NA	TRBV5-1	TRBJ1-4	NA	TGCGCCAGCAGCTTGGCGGGGGGTGGTGAAAAACTGTTTTTT	CASSLAGGGEKLFF
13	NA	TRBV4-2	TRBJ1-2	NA	TGTGCCAGCAGCCAAGTTCAGGGTTATGGCTACACCTTC	CASSQVQGYGYTF
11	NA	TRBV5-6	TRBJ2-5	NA	TGTGCCAGCAGCGAGGGCCAAGCCCAGTACTTC	CASSEGQAQYF
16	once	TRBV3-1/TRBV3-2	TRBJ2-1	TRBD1	TGTGCCAGCAGCCCCGGGGGGACAGGGGTGGGCAATGAGCAGTTCTTC	CASSPGGTGVGNEQFF
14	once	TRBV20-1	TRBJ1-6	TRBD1	TGCAGTGCTAGTTCCGGGACAGCAAATTCACCCCTCCACTTT	CSASSGTANSPLHF
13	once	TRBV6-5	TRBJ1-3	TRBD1	TGTGCCAGCAGCGGACAGGGGGTCAACACCATATATTTT	CASSGQGVNTIYF
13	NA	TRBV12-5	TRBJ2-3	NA	TGTGCTAGTGGTTTAAGAACGGAGGATACGCAGTATTTT	CASGLRTEDTQYF
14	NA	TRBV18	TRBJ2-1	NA	TGTGCCAGCTCAGGTACAGCGGGTCCTAATGAGCAGTTCTTC	CASSGTAGPNEQFF
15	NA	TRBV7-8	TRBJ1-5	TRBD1	TGTGCCAGCAGCTTACGGCGTCAGGGGGATCAGCCCCAGCATTTT	CASSLRRQGDQPQHF
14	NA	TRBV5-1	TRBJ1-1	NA	TGCGCCAGCAGCAGGGGTGAACCGAACACTGAAGCTTTCTTT	CASSRGEPNTEAFF
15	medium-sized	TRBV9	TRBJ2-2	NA	TGTGCCAGCAGCGTAGGAACAGTTCCAACCGGGGAGCTGTTTTTT	CASSVGTVPTGELFF
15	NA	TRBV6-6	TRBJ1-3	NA	TGTGCCAGCACCCCGGGGGGGGGCACTGGAAACACCATATATTTT	CASTPGGGTGNTIYF
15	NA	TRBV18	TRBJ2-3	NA	TGTGCCAGCTCAGGTTACAGGTCGGGCACAGATACGCAGTATTTT	CASSGYRSGTDTQYF
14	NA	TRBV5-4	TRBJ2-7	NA	TGTGCCAGCAGCTTGCGAGGCAGGGCCTACGAGCAGTACTTC	CASSLRGRAYEQYF
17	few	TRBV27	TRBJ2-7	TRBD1	TGTGCCAGCACCCCTTCCCAGGTTGGGACAGGGTTACTCGAGCAGTACTTC	CASTPSQVGTGLLEQYF
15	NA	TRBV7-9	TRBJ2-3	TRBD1	TGTGCCAGCAGCCCGAGGGGGACAGGGACAGATACGCAGTATTTT	CASSPRGTGTDTQYF
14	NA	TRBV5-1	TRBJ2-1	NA	TGCGCCAGCAACCCGGTGGGTAAGGGGGATGAGCAGTTCTTC	CASNPVGKGDEQFF
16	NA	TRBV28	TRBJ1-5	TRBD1	TGTGCCAGCAGTTTAGCAGGGGGCAATGTTTATCAGCCCCAGCATTTT	CASSLAGGNVYQPQHF
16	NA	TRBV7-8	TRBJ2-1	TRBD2	TGTGCCAGCAGCTTTTTCGGGGCTAGCGGGAGTGCTGAGCAGTTCTTC	CASSFFGASGSAEQFF
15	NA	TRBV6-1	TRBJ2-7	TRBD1	TGTGCCAGCAGTGAATACCGGACAGGCAGTAGCGAGCAGTACTTC	CASSEYRTGSSEQYF
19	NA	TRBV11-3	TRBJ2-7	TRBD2	TGTGCCAGCAGCTTAGTATTGTCTGGACTAGCGGGAGGGAGATACGAGCAGTACTTC	CASSLVLSGLAGGRYEQYF
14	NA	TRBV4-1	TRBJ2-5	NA	TGCGCCAGCAGCCAAGATTACCGGGTTGAGACCCAGTACTTC	CASSQDYRVETQYF
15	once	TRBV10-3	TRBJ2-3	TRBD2	TGTGCCATCAGTACTAGCGGGGGATACACAGATACGCAGTATTTT	CAISTSGGYTDTQYF
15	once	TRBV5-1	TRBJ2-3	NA	TGCGCCAGCAGCCTCCCAGGGGACGGCACAGATACGCAGTATTTT	CASSLPGDGTDTQYF
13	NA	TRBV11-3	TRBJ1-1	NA	TGTGCCAGCAGCTTAGGGTTTAGCACTGAAGCTTTCTTT	CASSLGFSTEAFF
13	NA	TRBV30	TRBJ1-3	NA	TGTGCCTGGAGTAACACGGGAGGAAACACCATATATTTT	CAWSNTGGNTIYF
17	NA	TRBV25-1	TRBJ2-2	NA	TGTGCCAGCAGTGACCCCGGCCAGGGGCGGATCACCGGGGAGCTGTTTTTT	CASSDPGQGRITGELFF
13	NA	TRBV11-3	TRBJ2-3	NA	TGTGCCAGCAGCCTAAGGGGGTCAGATACGCAGTATTTT	CASSLRGSDTQYF
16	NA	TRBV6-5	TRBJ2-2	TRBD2	TGTGCCAGCAGTTACGAGATAGCGGGGAACACCGGGGAGCTGTTTTTT	CASSYEIAGNTGELFF
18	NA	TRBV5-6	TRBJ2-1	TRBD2	TGTGCCAGCAGCCCCCGACGGGGGGGAGGGAGCTCCTACAATGAGCAGTTCTTC	CASSPRRGGGSSYNEQFF
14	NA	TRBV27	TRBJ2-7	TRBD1	TGTGCCAGCAGTTTATCGTGGGACAGCTACGAGCAGTACTTC	CASSLSWDSYEQYF
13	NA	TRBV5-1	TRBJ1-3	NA	TGCGCCAGCAGCAGCGGGTCAGGAAACACCATATATTTT	CASSSGSGNTIYF
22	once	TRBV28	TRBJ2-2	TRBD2	TGTGCCAGCAGCCACACAAATACTTGGACTAGCGGGAGGGCCTTGTACACCGGGGAGCTGTTTTTT	CASSHTNTWTSGRALYTGELFF
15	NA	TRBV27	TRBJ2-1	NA	TGTGCCAGCACGCGTGAGGGTCGGACCTACAATGAGCAGTTCTTC	CASTREGRTYNEQFF
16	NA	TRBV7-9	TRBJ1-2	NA	TGTGCCAGCAGCTTGACACCCGCCACAGAACGGTATGGCTACACCTTC	CASSLTPATERYGYTF
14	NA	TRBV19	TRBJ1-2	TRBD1	TGTGCCAGTCACCGGGACAGGGCGTTGGGTGGCTACACCTTC	CASHRDRALGGYTF
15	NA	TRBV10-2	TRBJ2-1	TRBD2	TGCGCCAGCAGCCCCGGGCGGGGGTCCTACAATGAGCAGTTCTTC	CASSPGRGSYNEQFF
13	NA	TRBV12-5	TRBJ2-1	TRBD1	TGTGCTAGTGGTTTGGAGACAGGGACTGAGCAGTTCTTC	CASGLETGTEQFF
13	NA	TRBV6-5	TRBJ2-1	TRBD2	TGTGCCAGCACGGGGGGGCCTTACAATGAGCAGTTCTTC	CASTGGPYNEQFF
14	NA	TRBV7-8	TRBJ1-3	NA	TGTGCCAGCAGCTTAGGTAGCTCTGGAAACACCATATATTTT	CASSLGSSGNTIYF